The clone carrying this T cell receptor beta chain has more than one count but fewer than ten. This record belongs to a study of early T cells in non-severe SARS-CoV-2 infection. Study at large: Sequencing was performed on bulk RNA from unsorted whole blood, leaving chains unpaired.

TCRdb reprocessed the 5' RACE reads via MiXCR and lists one record per CDR3 protein. Of roughly 49,000 distinct CDR3 sequences detected, about 4.2% appear once; the ten largest clones hold 5.5% to 6.5%. Germline CDR1 reads KGHSH; CDR2 reads LQKENI. The CDR3 consists of 15 residues. V was cut by 3 bases and J by 0 bases, with 9 bases left in between. This sequence joins TRBV18 and TRBJ2-1, with TRBD2 as a possible D gene (6 bases). The sequence was obtained from an adult who was a healthcare worker with PCR-confirmed SARS-CoV-2 infection or an uninfected control (not recorded which). Sequencing used whole blood. The CDR3 DNA reads TGTGCCAGCTCACCCCTCGGGAGCTCCTACAATGAGCAGTTCTTC. Its protein product is CASSPLGSSYNEQFF.